These 24 T cell receptor beta chains share one sample of origin, sequenced in a study of technical replicates of blood from a few donors. The method was immunoSEQ multiplex PCR; TCRdb's version includes in-frame clones alone and lacks a portion of them. Here the sample spans under 85,000 clones, about 97% being singletons. Material: T cells isolated from PBMCs. Receptors were obtained from a human donor in good health.

The table lists this clone with a few counts. The chain combines TRBV10-2 with TRBJ2-7; perhaps TRBD2 as D (6 bases). CDR3 size: 15 residues. Trimming shortened V by 4 bases and J by 2 bases, and 15 bases separated the two germline ends. Per the germline V gene, CDR1 is WSHSY and CDR2 is SAAADI. DNA of the CDR3: TGCGCCAGCAGTGGGAGCAAACTAGCCGCCTACGAGCAGTACTTC. Protein sequence: CASSGSKLAAYEQYF.

This chain uses TRBV30 with TRBJ2-3; 8 bases agree with TRBD2. CDR3 length: 15 amino acids. Germline V lookup: CDR1 GTSNPN, CDR2 SVGIG (reference sequence). V lost 0 bases, J lost 5 bases, and 7 bases stayed unmatched. The DNA for the CDR3 is TGTGCCTGGAGTGTAACGGGAGGGCCAGGAGATACGCAGTATTTT. Protein: CAWSVTGGPGDTQYF.

The J gene is TRBJ2-7, the V gene TRBV2, with D maybe TRBD2 (6 bases). V was pared by 4 bases and J by 1 base, with 11 bases between. This CDR3 is 14 amino acids long. Germline lookup yields CDR1 SNHLY and CDR2 FYNNEI. The CDR3 reads CASSVTAGSYEQYF. The DNA for the CDR3 is TGTGCCAGCAGTGTCACGGCGGGATCCTACGAGCAGTACTTC. Using reference TRBV2 and TRBJ2-7 for the parts outside the CDR3, the full variable domain is EPEVTQTPSHQVTQMGQEVILRCVPISNHLYFYWYRQILGQKVEFLVSFYNNEISEKSEIFDDQFSVERPDGSNFTLKIRSTKLEDSAMYFCASSVTAGSYEQYFGPGTRLTVT.

The chain combines TRBV5-1 with TRBJ2-7; the D gene is possibly TRBD2 (6 bases). This CDR3 is 14 amino acids long. V shed 0 bases and J shed 3 bases, with 10 bases lying between them. CDR1 is SGHRS, CDR2 YFSETQ, per germline. DNA of the CDR3: TGCGCCAGCAGCTTGGTCGGGGGAAGCTACGAGCAGTACTTC. Protein: CASSLVGGSYEQYF.

This chain uses TRBV18 with TRBJ1-1; TRBD1 might be the D (5 bases). This CDR3 region has 14 residues. V was clipped by 3 bases and J by 7 bases, with 15 bases between them. Germline-derived CDR1 and CDR2 are KGHSH and LQKENI. CDR3 sequence: CASSPSRQDSEAFF. In nucleotides, the CDR3 is TGTGCCAGCTCACCTTCCCGCCAAGACAGTGAAGCTTTCTTT. The whole variable domain, filled in from reference TRBV18 and TRBJ1-1, reads NAGVMQNPRHLVRRRGQEARLRCSPMKGHSHVYWYRQLPEEGLKFMVYLQKENIIDESGMPKERFSAEFPKEGPSILRIQQVVRGDSAAYFCASSPSRQDSEAFFGQGTRLTVV.

The DNA of the CDR3 is TGTGCCTGGAACGGGCAGGGGATATACTCTGGAAACACCATATATTTT. Its protein product is CAWNGQGIYSGNTIYF. V gene TRBV30 combines with J gene TRBJ1-3, with D maybe TRBD1 (6 bases). Germline CDR1 and CDR2: GTSNPN and SVGIG (reference sequence). This CDR3 is 16 amino acids long. Trimming took 4 bases from V and 0 from J, leaving 16 bases between them.

V and J are TRBV9 and TRBJ2-7; D possibly corresponds to TRBD2 (5 bases). CDR3 length equals 14 residues. The V end lost 0 bases, the J end lost 5 bases, and 12 bases lay between the germline ends. The germline gives CDR1 SGDLS, CDR2 YYNGEE. CDR3 bases: TGTGCCAGCAGCGTAGTAGGGAGCGAGGACGAGCAGTACTTC. Translation: CASSVVGSEDEQYF.

Only one count was recorded for this clone. The chain links TRBV19 to TRBJ1-3, with TRBD1 matching 7 bases. This CDR3 comprises 13 residues. Germline V CDR1 and CDR2: LNHDA, SQIVND (reference sequence). V lost 6 bases and J lost 4; bases outside the gene matches: 3. CDR3 DNA sequence: TGTGCCAGTAGCAGGGGGGTAGGAAACACCATATATTTT. Protein sequence: CASSRGVGNTIYF.

The J gene is TRBJ2-3, the V gene TRBV7-2, with D possibly being TRBD2 (5 bases). This CDR3 is 16 amino acids long. CDR1 SGHTA and CDR2 FQGNSA come from the germline V gene. Between the trimmed V and J ends, which lost 1 base and 14 bases, there was a span of 25 bases. DNA for the CDR3: TGTGCCAGCAGCTTAGTTATTAGCCAGGCGGGTGGCCGAGCGTATTTT. As protein: CASSLVISQAGGRAYF.

The chain couples TRBV29-1 to TRBJ1-3; D is undetermined. Trimming shortened V by 1 base and J by 4 bases, and 8 bases separated the two germline ends. Germline loops: CDR1 SQVTM, CDR2 ANQGSEA. The CDR3 runs to 13 residues. The CDR3 loop reads CSVEGSEGNTIYF. The CDR3 region has the DNA TGCAGCGTTGAAGGATCGGAGGGAAACACCATATATTTT.

The chain employs TRBV27 and TRBJ2-7, with no clear D. The germline gives CDR1 MNHEY, CDR2 SMNVEV (reference sequence). The CDR3 runs 13 residues. Trimming removed 2 bases at V and 5 bases at J, with 10 bases between. CDR3 DNA: TGTGCCAGCAGTTTAGGGCCATACAACGAGCAGTACTTC. As protein: CASSLGPYNEQYF.

This clone came up once. This rearrangement joins TRBV2 to TRBJ2-7; perhaps TRBD2 as D (6 bases). The CDR3 has 14 amino acids. Germline values: CDR1 SNHLY, CDR2 FYNNEI. Trimming shortened V by 7 bases and J by 2 bases, and 15 bases separated the two germline ends. DNA of the CDR3: TGTGCCAGCAAAAGACTAGTGGCCACCTACGAGCAGTACTTC. This gives the protein CASKRLVATYEQYF.

This sequence joins TRBV30 and TRBJ2-7; D gene ambiguous. Trimming left V 3 bases short and J 0 bases short, with 12 bases between. The CDR3 is 14 residues long. Germline-derived CDR1 and CDR2 are GTSNPN and SVGIG (reference sequence). This CDR3 is CAWSLGTSSYEQYF. CDR3 coding DNA: TGTGCCTGGAGCCTAGGCACGAGCTCCTACGAGCAGTACTTC.

The chain has TRBV29-1 and TRBJ2-7, with a weak D call TRBD1 (6 bases). V was shortened by 8 bases and J by 2 bases, with 10 bases between the two germline ends. CDR1 SQVTM and CDR2 ANQGSEA come from the germline V gene. This CDR3 contains 11 residues. This CDR3 reads CSSGTTYEQYF. CDR3 in DNA: TGCAGCTCCGGGACAACCTACGAGCAGTACTTC.

V is TRBV29-1 and J is TRBJ1-2; no firm D call. V was shortened by 6 bases and J by 2 bases, with 4 bases between the two germline ends. The CDR3 is 10 amino acids. CDR1 SQVTM and CDR2 ANQGSEA come from the germline V gene. The CDR3 sequence is CSVGNYGYTF. The CDR3 bases are TGCAGCGTCGGGAACTATGGCTACACCTTC.

The rearrangement joins TRBV5-1 to TRBJ2-7; no clear D. The ends were cut back, 2 bases at V and 3 bases at J, with 9 bases in the middle. In germline, CDR1 is SGHRS, CDR2 YFSETQ. CDR3 length: 13 residues. CDR3 DNA: TGCGCCAGCAGCTTCCGCGCCGGCTACGAGCAGTACTTC. Its protein product is CASSFRAGYEQYF.

The chain links TRBV6-6 to TRBJ2-2; the match to TRBD1 covers 7 bases. The trim removed 10 bases at V and 5 bases at J, leaving 7 bases unmatched. Germline V gene sequence: CDR1 MNHNY, CDR2 SVGAGI (reference sequence). CDR3 length: 13 amino acids. The CDR3 nucleotides are TGTGCCATCGAGGGGGCTTGGACCGGGGAGCTGTTTTTT. Its protein product is CAIEGAWTGELFF.

This rearrangement joins TRBV4-1 to TRBJ2-7, with 7 bases identical to TRBD1. V dropped 5 bases and J dropped 3; count of bases not matched to a gene: 7. The CDR3 runs 14 residues. Germline values: CDR1 MGHRA, CDR2 YSYEKL. The CDR3 nucleotides read TGCGCCAGCAGCGGACCGGGACAGTTCTACGAGCAGTACTTC. It specifies CASSGPGQFYEQYF.

The CDR3 is CASSSPSEGPFGEQFF. CDR3 nucleotides: TGTGCCAGTAGTAGCCCATCGGAGGGTCCTTTCGGTGAGCAGTTCTTC. This chain joins TRBV19 and TRBJ2-1; TRBD2 is a possible D gene (6 bases). V was pared by 4 bases and J by 9 bases, with 22 bases between. CDR1 is LNHDA and CDR2 is SQIVND in the germline V gene (reference sequence). The CDR3 covers 16 residues.

The gene calls are TRBV11-2 and TRBJ1-2; 9 nucleotides align to TRBD1. V was clipped by 9 bases and J by 7 bases; unmatched bases: 12. CDR3 size: 14 residues. Per the germline V gene, CDR1 is SGHAT and CDR2 is FQNNGV. CDR3 protein: CARPFGTGPSGYTF. CDR3 nucleotide sequence: TGTGCCAGACCATTCGGGACAGGGCCTAGTGGCTACACCTTC.

The rearrangement joins TRBV5-8 to TRBJ1-4; no clear D. Germline V gives CDR1 SGHTS, CDR2 YDEGEE. V lost 5 bases and J lost 8, with 16 bases in between. This CDR3 has 14 amino acids. The CDR3 DNA follows: TGTGCCAGCAGGGTCCTCGAGGGTGGCGAAAAACTGTTTTTT. Its translation: CASRVLEGGEKLFF.

V and J are TRBV9 and TRBJ2-1; D remains unclear. The germline V gene encodes CDR1 SGDLS and CDR2 YYNGEE. V was cut by 4 bases and J by 4 bases, with 3 bases left in between. The CDR3 spans 11 residues. DNA for the CDR3: TGTGCCAGCAGCCTGTACAATGAGCAGTTCTTC. It is translated as CASSLYNEQFF.

The chain links TRBV7-9 to TRBJ1-2; no definite D call. The ends were cut back, 5 bases at V and 1 base at J, with 11 bases in the middle. The CDR3 loop spans 14 amino acids. Per the germline V gene, CDR1 is SEHNR and CDR2 is FQNEAQ (reference sequence). CDR3 amino acids: CASSPIPVNYGYTF. CDR3 sequence (DNA): TGTGCCAGCAGCCCAATACCGGTTAACTATGGCTACACCTTC.

The chain joins TRBV30 to TRBJ1-4, with 8 bases identical to TRBD1. The CDR3 loop spans 14 amino acids. The germline CDR1 and CDR2 sequences are GTSNPN and SVGIG (reference sequence). The ends lost 5 bases at V and 7 bases at J; junction bases unmatched: 9. CDR3 sequence reads: CAWETRGRLEKLFF. In nucleotides, the CDR3 is TGTGCCTGGGAAACCAGGGGGCGCCTTGAAAAACTGTTTTTT.